Reported below is one T cell receptor beta chain. CDR3 length: 12 residues. The germline V gene encodes CDR1 DFQATT and CDR2 SNEGSKA (reference sequence). The sample belongs to a study of T-cell memory formation after mild COVID-19. TCRdb processed the 5' RACE reads anew with MiXCR; each CDR3 protein has one entry. The sample contains hundreds of thousands of distinct CDR3 sequences, roughly 18% of which appear only once. This rearrangement joins TRBV20-1 to TRBJ2-5; D unresolved. This clonotype originated in an adult woman who had mild COVID-19 (a few samples of this study predate the infection). Cell type and time point are not known. Sequencing was performed on PBMCs or a T cell subset sorted from them (not recorded which). CDR3 bases: TGCAGCGTGGACCCGGCCAAAGAGACCCAGTACTTC. Translation: CSVDPAKETQYF.